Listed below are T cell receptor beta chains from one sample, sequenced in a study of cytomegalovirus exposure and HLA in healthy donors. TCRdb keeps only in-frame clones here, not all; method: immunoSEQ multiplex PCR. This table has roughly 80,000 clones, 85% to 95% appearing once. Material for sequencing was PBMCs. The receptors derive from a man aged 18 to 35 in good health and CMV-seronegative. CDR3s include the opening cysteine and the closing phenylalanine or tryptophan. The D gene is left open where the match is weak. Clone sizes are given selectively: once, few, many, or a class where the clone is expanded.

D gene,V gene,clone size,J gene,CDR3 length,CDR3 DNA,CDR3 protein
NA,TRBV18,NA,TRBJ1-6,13,TGTGCCAGCTCACCGAGCGAGGTTTCACCCCTCCACTTT,CASSPSEVSPLHF
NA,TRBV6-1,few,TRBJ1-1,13,TGTGCCACAGCCCCGACAGAGAACACTGAAGCTTTCTTT,CATAPTENTEAFF
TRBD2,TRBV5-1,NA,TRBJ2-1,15,TGCGCCAGCAGCATAACCCTAGCGGGAGGCAGAGAGCAGTTCTTC,CASSITLAGGREQFF
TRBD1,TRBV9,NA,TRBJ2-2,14,TGTGCCAGCAGGGGACAGGCGAACACCGGGGAGCTGTTTTTT,CASRGQANTGELFF
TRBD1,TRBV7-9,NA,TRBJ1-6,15,TGTGCCAGCAGCTTCGACAGGGAGGAAAATTCACCCCTCCACTTT,CASSFDREENSPLHF
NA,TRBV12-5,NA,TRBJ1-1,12,TGTGCTAGTGGTTTCGGGCGGGGTTTGGCTTTCTTT,CASGFGRGLAFF
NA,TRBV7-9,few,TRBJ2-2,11,TGTGCCAGCAGCTTTCTCGGGGAGCTGTTTTTT,CASSFLGELFF
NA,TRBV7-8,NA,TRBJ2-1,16,TGTGCCAGTACCGAGGGGGACCGCAGCTCCTACAATGAGCAGTTCTTC,CASTEGDRSSYNEQFF
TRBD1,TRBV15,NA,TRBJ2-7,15,TGTGCCACCAATACGGGACAGGGAGAGAGCTACGAGCAGTACTTC,CATNTGQGESYEQYF
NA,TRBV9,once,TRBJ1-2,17,TGTGCCAGCAGCGTAGAAGGGGGGGCGCTTCCTAACTATGGCTACACCTTC,CASSVEGGALPNYGYTF
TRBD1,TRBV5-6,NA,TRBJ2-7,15,TGTGCCAGCAGCTCCGCCGGGACAGGGTCCTACGAGCAGTACTTC,CASSSAGTGSYEQYF
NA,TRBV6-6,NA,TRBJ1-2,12,TGTGCCAGCAGTATCCTGAACTATGGCTACACCTTC,CASSILNYGYTF
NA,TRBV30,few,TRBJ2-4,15,TGTGCCTGGAGTGCCTACGGGGTAGCCAAAAACATTCAGTACTTC,CAWSAYGVAKNIQYF
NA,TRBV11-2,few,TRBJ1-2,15,TGTGCCAGCAGCTTAAGATCCGGGACTTTGGATGGCTACACCTTC,CASSLRSGTLDGYTF
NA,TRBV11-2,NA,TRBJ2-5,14,TGTGCCAGCCGGGGTAGCGGCCTACAAGAGACCCAGTACTTC,CASRGSGLQETQYF
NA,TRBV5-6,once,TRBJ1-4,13,TGTGCCAGCAGCTTACAGGATAATGAAAAACTGTTTTTT,CASSLQDNEKLFF
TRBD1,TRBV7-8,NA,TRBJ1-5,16,TGTGCCAGCAGCTTAGGGACAGGGGGCGCGGGTCAGCCCCAGCATTTT,CASSLGTGGAGQPQHF
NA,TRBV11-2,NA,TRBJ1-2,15,TGTGCCAGCAGCCTACCGATCGGGATGGACTATGGCTACACCTTC,CASSLPIGMDYGYTF
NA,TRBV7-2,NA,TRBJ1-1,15,TGTGCCAGCAGCGAAAGACCCGGGGGGAACACTGAAGCTTTCTTT,CASSERPGGNTEAFF
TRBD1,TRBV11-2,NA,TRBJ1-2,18,TGTGCCAGCAGCATCACCCGGGACAGGGGATATCGAGGCTATGGCTACACCTTC,CASSITRDRGYRGYGYTF